This TCR beta chain derives from a study of blood T cells in healthy people across ages. Together with a sample-barcoded 5' primer, a J-beta primer mix was included in a second PCR lasting roughly 6 to 12 cycles. CDR3-containing paired-end reads numbering at least 2.5 million came from each sample. Using its own MiXCR run on the 5' RACE reads, TCRdb lists one record per CDR3 protein. The repertoire holds about 780,000 distinct CDR3 sequences, with more than 35% as singletons. Healthy Russian Caucasian donors spanned ages about 6 to 100 years. The CDR3 spans 14 residues. The germline gives CDR1 SQVTM, CDR2 ANQGSEA. Overall study findings and caveats: Long-lived donors exceeded aged donors in naive CD4+ cells and diversity. Age brought a roughly linear fall in TCR beta diversity measured per million T cells.

Concerning this clonotype itself: What it binds is not known.

Sequences were obtained from blood. V and J are TRBV29-1 and TRBJ2-7; 11 nucleotides align to TRBD2. The DNA end is a closer match to TRBJ2-5, so the J assignment may be wrong. This clonotype was sampled from a man older than 75 in good health. The DNA of the CDR3 is TGCAGCGTTGTGACTAGCGGGAAGGGTGGGACCCAGTACTTC. It specifies CSVVTSGKGGTQYF.